Here is one T cell receptor (beta chain) with its context. The sample comes from a study of blood T cell repertoires in COVID-19. The wider study: The United States, Italy and Spain were the sources of the acute and convalescent COVID-19 samples. Sources were T cells, B-cell-depleted T cells, or PBMCs; the material itself was cDNA or gDNA.

Per germline, CDR1 LNHNV and CDR2 YYDKDF (reference sequence). The CDR3 sequence is 14 residues long. V lost 1 base and J lost 6, with 10 bases in between. Authors' analysis steps: Amplification of reference gene primers provided the estimated nucleated cell counts. Clones were sequenced by immunoSEQ multiplex PCR, and TCRdb holds only the in-frame ones, with some missing. V and J calls and clone size are copied from that table; D and trimming were computed from the DNA. The sample lists roughly 120,000 clones; roughly 83% were seen once. The chain combines TRBV15 with TRBJ1-5; weak D call: TRBD1 (6 bases). This sequence was found in a woman of 80 years or more with acute or convalescent COVID-19. Material: peripheral blood. CDR3 nucleotides: TGTGCCACCAGCAGAGTCACAGGGCGTCAGCCCCAGCATTTT. It codes for CATSRVTGRQPQHF.